Listed below are T cell receptor beta chains from one sample, sequenced in a study of blood T cell repertoires in COVID-19. The table came from immunoSEQ multiplex PCR; TCRdb's copy has only in-frame clones and leaves some out. Of about 66,000 clones in the sample, 86% were seen once. Sequenced material: peripheral blood. The receptors originated from a man aged 45-60 years with active COVID-19. CDR3s include the opening cysteine and the closing phenylalanine or tryptophan. The D gene is left open where the match is weak. Only some rows state a clone size, as once, few, many or a class for expanded clones.

>TRBJ1-1|NA|NA|TRBV24-1
TGTGCCACCAGCCAGGAACCGAACACTGAAGCTTTCTTT
CATSQEPNTEAFF
>TRBJ2-5|NA|NA|TRBV9
TGTGCCAGCAGCGTAGCCGTGGGGCAGGAGACCCAGTACTTC
CASSVAVGQETQYF
>TRBJ1-1|NA|NA|TRBV2
TGTGCCAGCAGTGACAGGGGTACCACTGAAGCTTTCTTT
CASSDRGTTEAFF
>TRBJ2-3|NA|once|TRBV7-9
TGTGCCAGCAGCCCCAGTACAGATACGCAGTATTTT
CASSPSTDTQYF
>TRBJ1-1|NA|NA|TRBV7-8
TGTGCCAGCAGCTTAATCGCGGGAGGTGGTTCGCGGAACACTGAAGCTTTCTTT
CASSLIAGGGSRNTEAFF
>TRBJ2-3|TRBD2|once|TRBV6-5
TGTGCCAGCAGAACCTTAGCGGGAGATGGTGATACGCAGTATTTT
CASRTLAGDGDTQYF
>TRBJ1-2|NA|NA|TRBV7-9
TGTGCCAGCAGCCCCAGTGGCAGGGGCCTGGTCGAAAACTATGGCTACACCTTC
CASSPSGRGLVENYGYTF
>TRBJ2-1|NA|NA|TRBV19
TGTGCCAGTAAGCTCGGGGGTCTAGCGGAGCAGTTCTTC
CASKLGGLAEQFF
>TRBJ1-4|NA|NA|TRBV6-6
TGTGCCAGCAGTTACTCGACCAGGGTAGGCGAAAAACTGTTTTTT
CASSYSTRVGEKLFF
>TRBJ2-3|TRBD2|NA|TRBV7-8
TGTGCCAGCAGCTCTAGGAGACTAGCGGGAGCAGATACGCAGTATTTT
CASSSRRLAGADTQYF
>TRBJ2-2|TRBD1|NA|TRBV24-1
TGTGCCACCAGTATTCGGGCTGTCCATCCAGGGGGCGCATCCACCGGGGAGCTGTTTTTT
CATSIRAVHPGGASTGELFF
>TRBJ2-3|NA|NA|TRBV6-5
TGTGCCAGCAGTTACAGTGGGGGCCCCACAGATACGCAGTATTTT
CASSYSGGPTDTQYF
>TRBJ1-1|TRBD1|NA|TRBV6-5
TGTGCCAGCAGTAGTGAGGGGGCCACTAAGGCTGAAGCTTTCTTT
CASSSEGATKAEAFF
>TRBJ2-1|TRBD2|NA|TRBV15
TGTGCCACCAGCAGAGATTTTGCGGGAGGGGCCTACAATGAGCAGTTCTTC
CATSRDFAGGAYNEQFF
>TRBJ2-5|NA|NA|TRBV2
TGTGCCAGCACCAAAGGGGGGGAACAAGAGACCCAGTACTTC
CASTKGGEQETQYF
>TRBJ2-1|NA|NA|TRBV7-9
TGTGCCAGCAGCTTAGCGGGGGGACTGTCGAGCTCCTACAATGAGCAGTTCTTC
CASSLAGGLSSSYNEQFF
>TRBJ2-1|TRBD2|NA|TRBV5-1
TGCGCCACCTCCGGCGGGGGGTCCTACAATGAGCAGTTCTTC
CATSGGGSYNEQFF
>TRBJ2-1|NA|few|TRBV29-1
TGCAGCGTTGAAAGGATAACTAACAATGAGCAGTTCTTC
CSVERITNNEQFF
>TRBJ2-1|NA|NA|TRBV24-1
TGTGCCACCAGTGGTGGGCCCTCGAGCTCCTACAATGAGCAGTTCTTC
CATSGGPSSSYNEQFF
>TRBJ1-5|NA|NA|TRBV18
TGTGCCAGCTCACCACAAGGTTCCGGGAACAATCAGCCCCAGCATTTT
CASSPQGSGNNQPQHF
>TRBJ1-3|NA|NA|TRBV4-1
TGCGCCAGCAGCCAGCAGGTTTACTCTGGAAACACCATATATTTT
CASSQQVYSGNTIYF
>TRBJ2-7|TRBD1|NA|TRBV10-3
TGTGCCATCGGGCAGGGGGTCTTGGGAGAGCAGTACTTC
CAIGQGVLGEQYF
>TRBJ2-2|NA|NA|TRBV3-1/TRBV3-2
TGTGCCAGCAGCCCCCTGCGGTACGCGAACACCGGGGAGCTGTTTTTT
CASSPLRYANTGELFF
>TRBJ2-5|NA|NA|TRBV5-6
TGTGCCAGCAGCTTGAGACCAGGGGTTAAAATAACGGAGACCCAGTACTTC
CASSLRPGVKITETQYF
>TRBJ2-3|TRBD1|NA|TRBV5-1
TGCGCCAGCAGCTTGGTCCCGGGACAGGGTCCTATCACAGATACGCAGTATTTT
CASSLVPGQGPITDTQYF
>TRBJ2-3|NA|NA|TRBV4-2
TGTGCCAGCGGCCCAGGGCTAGCGCAGAACACAGATACGCAGTATTTT
CASGPGLAQNTDTQYF
>TRBJ2-5|TRBD1|NA|TRBV9
TGTGCCAGCAGCGCCGGGACAGTTAGTGGGGAGACCCAGTACTTC
CASSAGTVSGETQYF
>TRBJ2-1|TRBD2|few|TRBV6-6
TGTGCCAGCAGTTACGCCTCAGCGGGGAATACCGAGCAGTTCTTC
CASSYASAGNTEQFF
>TRBJ1-1|TRBD1|NA|TRBV28
TGTGCCAGCAGTTTACGGCAGGGGGATGAAGCTTTCTTT
CASSLRQGDEAFF
>TRBJ2-1|NA|NA|TRBV4-1
TGCGCCAGCAGCCAAGTAGTAGTCCGTGAGCAGTTCTTC
CASSQVVVREQFF
>TRBJ1-2|NA|NA|TRBV4-2
TGTGCCAGCAGCCAAGATCTGTCAGGCCTCACTAACTATGGCTACACCTTC
CASSQDLSGLTNYGYTF
>TRBJ1-4|NA|NA|TRBV6-6
TGTGCCAGCAGATCCCTGGAAAAACTGTTTTTT
CASRSLEKLFF
>TRBJ1-3|NA|NA|TRBV5-8
TGTGCCAGCAGCTTTAGACAGAGCTCTGGAAACACCATATATTTT
CASSFRQSSGNTIYF
>TRBJ2-3|TRBD2|NA|TRBV19
TGTGCCAGTAGACTAGCGGTGAGCACAGATACGCAGTATTTT
CASRLAVSTDTQYF
>TRBJ1-6|NA|NA|TRBV11-3
TGTGCCAGCAGCGCCTCTCGGTCCTATAATTCACCCCTCCACTTT
CASSASRSYNSPLHF
>TRBJ2-1|TRBD2|NA|TRBV7-9
TGTGCCAGCAGCCAGTCGGCTAGCGGAAACAATGAGCAGTTCTTC
CASSQSASGNNEQFF
>TRBJ1-4|NA|NA|TRBV19
TGTGCCAGTAGTATCCCGGGAGGACCAACTAATGAAAAACTGTTTTTT
CASSIPGGPTNEKLFF
>TRBJ1-5|TRBD1|few|TRBV28
TGTGCCAGCAGCACCCAACAGGGGGCTGCTCAGCCCCAGCATTTT
CASSTQQGAAQPQHF
>TRBJ1-6|TRBD1|NA|TRBV6-5
TGTGCCAGCCGGGACAGCCATAATTCACCCCTCCACTTT
CASRDSHNSPLHF
>TRBJ1-4|NA|NA|TRBV3-1/TRBV3-2
TGTGCCAGCAGCCAAGAACGAGGGAAAGGTGAAAAACTGTTTTTT
CASSQERGKGEKLFF
>TRBJ2-7|NA|once|TRBV11-2
TGTGCCAGCAGCTTAGTGGCAGCCTACGAGCAGTACTTC
CASSLVAAYEQYF
>TRBJ2-1|NA|NA|TRBV2
TGTGCCAGCAGAGGGAGCGGTGCCTACAATGAGCAGTTCTTC
CASRGSGAYNEQFF
>TRBJ2-1|TRBD1|NA|TRBV7-8
TGTGCCAGCAGCCCGCAAGGGACAGGGGGCATCGCGAGGAATGAGCAGTTCTTC
CASSPQGTGGIARNEQFF
>TRBJ2-5|NA|NA|TRBV5-1
TGCGCCAGCAGCTTGGGGAATGCGGGAAGGGGTATGGAGACCCAGTACTTC
CASSLGNAGRGMETQYF
>TRBJ1-2|TRBD1|NA|TRBV2
TGTGCCAGCAGGACAGGGAGACATGGCTACACCTTC
CASRTGRHGYTF